Below are 30 T cell receptor beta chains sequenced from a single sample in a study of blood T cell repertoires in COVID-19. Generated by immunoSEQ multiplex PCR, the TCRdb table keeps only in-frame clones and is missing some. The sample yields about 150,000 clones, around four fifths seen once. The sample taken for sequencing was peripheral blood. Receptor source: a woman older than 75 with acute or convalescent COVID-19.

This clone was seen once. V gene TRBV29-1 combines with J gene TRBJ1-3, with D hard to call. V lost 4 bases and J 0 bases, leaving 4 bases between the germline ends. CDR1 is SQVTM and CDR2 is ANQGSEA in the germline V gene. This CDR3 has 12 amino acids. This CDR3 reads CSVAFSGNTIYF. Here the CDR3 DNA reads TGCAGCGTTGCTTTCTCTGGAAACACCATATATTTT.

J is TRBJ2-5 and V is TRBV11-2, with 14 nucleotides matching TRBD2. The CDR3 loop spans 16 amino acids. Germline V gives CDR1 SGHAT, CDR2 FQNNGV. Trimming removed 5 bases from V and 5 bases from J; junction bases left unmatched: 7. Here the CDR3 DNA reads TGTGCCAGCAGCATCGGGACTAGCGGGAGTTACGAGACCCAGTACTTC. This translates into CASSIGTSGSYETQYF.

As concerns this clone: The same CDR3 also results from other DNA sequences found in this sample. The chain combines TRBV7-3 with TRBJ1-2; 9 bases line up with TRBD1. V lost 4 bases and J lost 5; bases outside the gene matches: 2. Germline V gives CDR1 SGHTA, CDR2 FQGTGA. CDR3 length: 13 residues. The CDR3 loop is CASSSGQGYGYTF. Written as DNA, the CDR3 is TGTGCCAGCAGCTCGGGACAGGGTTATGGCTACACCTTC.

V gene TRBV3-1 (or the pseudogene TRBV3-2) combines with J gene TRBJ2-3; TRBD2 agrees at 11 bases. The V and J ends lost 1 base and 1 base, in that order; junction bases with no gene match: 7. The germline V gene encodes CDR1 LGHDT and CDR2 YNNKEL (reference sequence). CDR3 size: 18 residues. The CDR3 is CASSQAHPGLAGTDTQYF. The CDR3 coding sequence is TGTGCCAGCAGCCAAGCTCATCCGGGACTAGCGGGCACAGATACGCAGTATTTT.

This CDR3 reads CASSLETSWGGETQYF. The CDR3 DNA is TGTGCCAGCAGCTTAGAAACGTCGTGGGGGGGAGAGACCCAGTACTTC. The chain combines TRBV7-9 with TRBJ2-5, with 7 nucleotides matching TRBD2. The junction had 9 bases not matched to a gene; V was cut back by 1 base and J by 4 bases. The CDR3 is 16 amino acids. Germline CDR1 and CDR2: SEHNR and FQNEAQ (reference sequence).

The rearrangement uses TRBV5-1 and TRBJ2-2, with D possibly TRBD2 on 5 matching bases. The V end was cut by 2 bases, the J end by 6 bases, with 14 bases between. Germline V gene data show CDR1 as SGHRS and CDR2 as YFSETQ. The CDR3 sequence is 15 residues long. The CDR3 DNA reads TGCGCCAGCAGCTTACAGCTTAGCGTCCCCGGGGAGCTGTTTTTT. This gives the protein CASSLQLSVPGELFF. The whole variable domain, filled in from reference TRBV5-1 and TRBJ2-2, reads KAGVTQTPRYLIKTRGQQVTLSCSPISGHRSVSWYQQTPGQGLQFLFEYFSETQRNKGNFPGRFSGRQFSNSRSEMNVSTLELGDSALYLCASSLQLSVPGELFFGEGSRLTVL.

The chain joins TRBV2 to TRBJ1-5; the match to TRBD1 covers 10 bases. The CDR3 runs to 17 residues. Trimming cost V 5 bases and J 0 bases; bases outside gene matches: 7. Per the germline V gene, CDR1 is SNHLY and CDR2 is FYNNEI. The DNA for the CDR3 is TGTGCCAGCAGTCTGAGGACAGGGGGTTATAGCAATCAGCCCCAGCATTTT. Protein: CASSLRTGGYSNQPQHF. The full variable domain, in which reference TRBV2 and TRBJ1-5 provide the parts outside the CDR3, is EPEVTQTPSHQVTQMGQEVILRCVPISNHLYFYWYRQILGQKVEFLVSFYNNEISEKSEIFDDQFSVERPDGSNFTLKIRSTKLEDSAMYFCASSLRTGGYSNQPQHFGDGTRLSIL.

V gene TRBV10-3 combines with J gene TRBJ2-3; TRBD2 aligns across 11 bases. The CDR3 runs 16 residues. CDR1 and CDR2 (germline): ENHRY, SYGVKD. With 4 bases clipped from V and 6 bases from J, the junction kept 9 bases outside the gene matches. This CDR3 is CAISGKLAGGRDTQYF. DNA of the CDR3: TGTGCCATCAGTGGCAAATTAGCGGGAGGGCGGGATACGCAGTATTTT.

This clone was observed a handful of times. The J gene is TRBJ2-1, the V gene TRBV4-2; D is uncertain. The CDR3 sequence is 16 residues long. Germline V gene sequence: CDR1 LGHNA, CDR2 YNFKEQ. V was cut by 1 base and J by 1 base, with 11 bases left in between. The CDR3 loop reads CASSQVATFSYNEQFF. In DNA, the CDR3 is TGTGCCAGCAGCCAAGTCGCTACCTTTTCCTACAATGAGCAGTTCTTC.

The J gene is TRBJ2-2, the V gene TRBV10-1, with D unclear. CDR3 length: 13 residues. The V end was cut by 3 bases, the J end by 6 bases, with 8 bases between. Germline assignment: CDR1 WNHNN and CDR2 SYGVQD (reference sequence). DNA of the CDR3: TGCGCCAGCAGTGATCAGCGTCCCGGGGAGCTGTTTTTT. It is translated as CASSDQRPGELFF.

The chain links TRBV7-6 to TRBJ1-5, with 7 bases lining up with TRBD1. The trim removed 1 base at V and 7 bases at J, leaving 10 bases unmatched. There are 16 residues in the CDR3. Germline V gives CDR1 SGHVS, CDR2 FNYEAQ. The CDR3 is CASSLGADRLGQPQHF. As DNA, the CDR3 is TGTGCCAGCAGCTTAGGGGCGGACAGGTTGGGCCAGCCCCAGCATTTT.

V is TRBV19 and J is TRBJ1-3; no firm D call. CDR1 LNHDA and CDR2 SQIVND come from the germline V gene (reference sequence). The CDR3 runs 15 residues. Trimming left V 3 bases short and J 0 bases short, with 9 bases between. CDR3 protein: CASSIVADSGNTIYF. As DNA, the CDR3 is TGTGCCAGTAGTATTGTGGCAGACTCTGGAAACACCATATATTTT.

This clone has only one observation. J is TRBJ1-5 and V is TRBV18; 8 positions agree with TRBD1. Germline-derived CDR1 and CDR2 are KGHSH and LQKENI. The CDR3 spans 15 residues. The V segment lost 5 bases and the J segment 2 bases; nucleotides outside the gene matches: 5. The CDR3 region is CASSRTGGGNQPQHF. The CDR3 bases are TGTGCCAGCTCAAGAACAGGGGGAGGCAATCAGCCCCAGCATTTT.

V usage is TRBV30 and J usage is TRBJ1-6; D remains ambiguous. From germline, CDR1 is GTSNPN and CDR2 SVGIG (reference sequence). The length of the CDR3 is 16 residues. Trimming left V 1 base short and J 0 bases short, with 10 bases between. CDR3 DNA: TGTGCCTGGAGTGACATCAGAAGCTCCTATAATTCACCCCTCCACTTT. Translated: CAWSDIRSSYNSPLHF.

This clone was picked up one time. An end of the junction does not agree with germline; a read error may underlie this. The rearrangement links TRBV2 to TRBJ1-1, with D perhaps TRBD1 (5 bases). Per the germline V gene, CDR1 is SNHLY and CDR2 is FYNNEI. The CDR3 is made up of 14 amino acids. CDR3 coding DNA: TGTGCCAGCAGCAACCTAGGGGCCTTTACTGACGCTTTCTTT. Translation gives CASSNLGAFTDAFF.

Only a few counts were recorded for this clone. The genes are TRBV6-5 and TRBJ1-2; 7 bases are a match to TRBD1. This CDR3 contains 14 residues. J was trimmed by 8 bases and V by 4 bases; bases with no gene match: 10. CDR1 and CDR2 from the germline V gene are MNHEY and SVGAGI. The CDR3 DNA sequence: TGTGCCAGCAGTTCTCCGAACAGGGGAGGAGGCTACACCTTC. Its translation: CASSSPNRGGGYTF.

This sequence joins TRBV30 and TRBJ1-1, with D unresolved. Trimming took 0 bases from V and 0 from J, leaving 5 bases between them. Germline V CDR1 and CDR2: GTSNPN, SVGIG (reference sequence). The CDR3 has 13 amino acids. CDR3 nucleotides: TGTGCCTGGAGTGTGAGTATGAACACTGAAGCTTTCTTT. This gives the protein CAWSVSMNTEAFF.

Note on this clone: At one end the junction does not follow the germline gene, possibly because of a read error. The CDR3 spells CGTRPSGNTIYF. CDR3 coding DNA: TGCGGAACTAGACCCTCTGGAAACACCATATATTTT. The chain recombines TRBV12-3 or TRBV12-4 with TRBJ1-3, with unresolved D. CDR3 length equals 12 residues.

This clone occurred once. This chain uses TRBV7-2 with TRBJ2-3; D is ambiguous. The CDR3 contains 12 residues. Germline CDR1 reads SGHTA; CDR2 reads FQGNSA. V lost 5 bases and J lost 2, with 5 bases in between. In nucleotides, the CDR3 is TGTGCCAGCAGCACCTACACAGATACGCAGTATTTT. This translates into CASSTYTDTQYF. The whole variable domain, remainder taken from reference TRBV7-2 and TRBJ2-3, is GAGVSQSPSNKVTEKGKDVELRCDPISGHTALYWYRQSLGQGLEFLIYFQGNSAPDKSGLPSDRFSAERTGGSVSTLTIQRTQQEDSAVYLCASSTYTDTQYFGPGTRLTVL.

This clone appeared once. V usage is TRBV7-2 and J usage is TRBJ1-2, with TRBD1 matching over 10 bases. CDR1 and CDR2 (germline): SGHTA, FQGNSA. With V trimmed by 2 bases and J by 3 bases, 6 bases remained unmatched. The CDR3 is 16 residues long. CDR3 nucleotide sequence: TGTGCCAGCAGCTTATCAGGCGGACAGGGGGACTATGGCTACACCTTC. This codes for CASSLSGGQGDYGYTF.

The genes are TRBV7-2 and TRBJ2-1, with 7 bases identical to TRBD2. Germline V gene lookup returns CDR1 SGHTA and CDR2 FQGNSA. The length of the CDR3 is 14 residues. V was clipped by 11 bases and J by 0 bases; unmatched bases: 7. The CDR3 DNA reads TGTGCCTCCTACCCGGGGGGCTCCTACAATGAGCAGTTCTTC. Its protein product is CASYPGGSYNEQFF.

The chain recombines TRBV11-2 with TRBJ2-1; 8 bases map to TRBD2. This CDR3 contains 16 residues. Germline lookup yields CDR1 SGHAT and CDR2 FQNNGV. V lost 5 bases to trimming and J lost 7 bases; unmatched junction nucleotides: 13. The CDR3 is CASSRVSSGTRNEQFF. Written as DNA, the CDR3 is TGTGCCAGCAGCCGCGTGTCCTCCGGGACTAGGAATGAGCAGTTCTTC.

The V and J genes are TRBV5-1 and TRBJ1-5; 7 positions agree with TRBD1. The CDR3 consists of 15 residues. V was pared by 2 bases and J by 6 bases, with 8 bases of the junction left unmatched. Germline assignment: CDR1 SGHRS and CDR2 YFSETQ. The CDR3 sequence: CASSLEGARGQPQHF. CDR3 in DNA: TGCGCCAGCAGCTTAGAGGGGGCGCGTGGTCAGCCCCAGCATTTT.

This clone turned up a few times. This rearrangement joins TRBV27 to TRBJ1-2, with 7 bases fitting TRBD1. CDR3 length equals 15 residues. V lost 6 bases to trimming and J lost 8 bases; unmatched junction nucleotides: 15. Germline CDR1 and CDR2: MNHEY and SMNVEV (reference sequence). The CDR3 DNA sequence: TGTGCCAGCAGCCCCCGACAGGGTAAGAGTGAGGGCTACACCTTC. This sequence encodes CASSPRQGKSEGYTF.

V gene TRBV20-1 combines with J gene TRBJ1-1, with D unclear. Germline CDR1 reads DFQATT; CDR2 reads SNEGSKA (reference sequence). The CDR3 contains 10 residues. The V end lost 5 bases, the J end lost 10 bases, and 11 bases lay between the germline ends. The CDR3 protein is CSALGVRAFF. CDR3 sequence (DNA): TGCAGTGCTCTCGGGGTAAGAGCTTTCTTT.

This clone was seen only once. The chain recombines TRBV27 with TRBJ1-4; 9 nucleotides match TRBD1. Germline CDR1 is MNHEY and CDR2 is SMNVEV (reference sequence). This CDR3 comprises 14 residues. J lost 8 bases, V lost 6 bases, and 7 bases had no gene match. CDR3 bases: TGTGCCAGCAGCCCCGACAGGGGGACAGAAAAACTGTTTTTT. Protein product: CASSPDRGTEKLFF.

A single count supports this clone. The rearrangement joins TRBV29-1 to TRBJ2-3, with D possibly TRBD2 on 7 matching bases. The CDR3 runs to 13 residues. CDR1 is SQVTM and CDR2 is ANQGSEA in the germline V gene. In DNA, the CDR3 is TGCAGGGGGGGGGCAGGTAACACAGATACGCAGTATTTT. Its protein is CRGGAGNTDTQYF.

The V gene is TRBV3-1 (or the pseudogene TRBV3-2), the J gene TRBJ1-1, with D possibly TRBD1 on 6 matching bases. From germline, CDR1 is LGHDT and CDR2 YNNKEL (reference sequence). The germline V and J ends were trimmed by 2 bases and 4 bases, with 11 bases remaining between them. The CDR3 spans 14 residues. The CDR3 DNA is TGTGCCAGCAGCCAAACCCCACAGGGCACTGAAGCTTTCTTT. Encoded protein: CASSQTPQGTEAFF.

The CDR3 here is CASRAPGQGVVGTQYF. The DNA of the CDR3 is TGTGCCAGCAGGGCCCCGGGACAGGGCGTCGTAGGGACCCAGTACTTC. The V and J genes are TRBV2 and TRBJ2-5, with TRBD1 identical over 9 bases. CDR3 length: 16 residues. J gave up 7 bases and V 6 bases, and 15 bases lay outside the gene matches. The germline V gene has CDR1 SNHLY and CDR2 FYNNEI.

Only one count was recorded for this clone. The chain employs TRBV29-1 and TRBJ1-5; D is possibly TRBD1 (5 bases). The length of the CDR3 is 13 residues. Deletions cut 5 bases from V and 6 bases from J, with 14 bases between. Looked up from germline, CDR1 is SQVTM and CDR2 is ANQGSEA. The CDR3 DNA follows: TGCAGCGTTTCCACAGGCCCCATTCAGCCCCAGCATTTT. Translation: CSVSTGPIQPQHF.